This record covers a single TCR beta chain. A much larger clone is a single base away; this may be a read error. These data belong to a study of glioma-infiltrating T cells. Using RNA template, CDR3s of TCR alpha and beta were amplified with iRepertoire arm-PCR. TCRdb independently ran MiXCR on the multiplex PCR reads; one entry per CDR3 protein. The table records fewer than 250,000 distinct CDR3 sequences, about 32% of them present only once. This CDR3 has 15 amino acids. CDR1 and CDR2 (germline): SGHRS, YFSETQ. V was pared by 6 bases and J by 8 bases, with 21 bases between. The clonotype was recovered from a human donor with low-grade glioma or glioblastoma, undergoing nonglioma brain surgery, or in good health (not recorded which). V is TRBV5-1 and J is TRBJ2-1, with D possibly being TRBD2 (5 bases). Source material: glioma tissue, nonneoplastic brain tissue, or PBMCs (not recorded which). The chain's CDR3 is CASNSGSRGVDEQFF. CDR3 nucleotides: TGCGCCAGCAACTCGGGCTCTCGGGGTGTTGATGAGCAGTTCTTC.